These T cell receptor beta chains were read from a single sample in a study of identical twins' blood T cells. One entry per CDR3 protein, called by TCRdb with MiXCR from the 5' RACE reads. Of fewer than 450,000 distinct CDR3 sequences listed, roughly 30% were seen once; the top ten hold 6% to 7%. Sequencing input: PBMCs. These TCRs come from a woman aged 18-49 years in good health. Each CDR3 is given without its conserved first and last residue.

J: TRBJ2-5; V: TRBV4-2; CDR3: ASSQDGFGPKSTQY
J: TRBJ2-1; V: TRBV7-9; CDR3: ASSLRAGGVYNEQF
J: TRBJ1-3; V: TRBV29-1; CDR3: SVASGRTFSGNTIY
J: TRBJ2-3; V: TRBV29-1; CDR3: SVEGRGGPDTQY
J: TRBJ2-5; V: TRBV5-1; CDR3: ASSSLTGEETQY
J: TRBJ1-2; V: TRBV5-4; CDR3: ASSLELTDYGYT
J: TRBJ1-5; V: TRBV12-3/TRBV12-4; CDR3: ASSTGPRLNQPQH
J: TRBJ2-2; V: TRBV29-1; CDR3: SAGTGGATGELF
J: TRBJ2-2; V: TRBV7-2; CDR3: ASSLDAWESTGELF
J: TRBJ2-2; V: TRBV14; CDR3: ASSRGLAANTGELF
J: TRBJ1-1; V: TRBV6-5; CDR3: ASKLTWQPTRLNTEAF
J: TRBJ2-1; V: TRBV20-1; CDR3: SARDPSAESSYNEQF
J: TRBJ2-2; V: TRBV12-3/TRBV12-4; CDR3: ASTLPGELF